These T cell receptor beta chains were read from a single sample in a study of T cells expressing NK-cell markers. TCRdb reprocessed the 5' RACE reads and keeps a single row for each CDR3 protein, giving no DNA. Its table lists approximately 550,000 distinct CDR3 sequences. Sequenced sample: blood T cells: a sorted CD56 or NKG2C T cell subset, CD4+ or CD8+ T cells, or bulk PBMC T cells (not recorded which). The receptors here all came from a man younger than 35 in good health. CDR3s include the opening cysteine and the closing phenylalanine or tryptophan. Fields, in order: V gene, J gene, CDR3 protein.

TRBV6-2/TRBV6-3	TRBJ1-5	CASSYGRINYSNQPQHF
TRBV20-1	TRBJ2-4	CSAHGGTGGILGKNIQYF
TRBV27	TRBJ1-5	CASSFGQVNQPQHF
TRBV11-3	TRBJ2-4	CASSLDRGSAKNIQYF
TRBV7-2	TRBJ2-1	CASSLLAYEQFF
TRBV5-1	TRBJ2-7	CASSVTSGRALAYEQYF
TRBV7-8	TRBJ1-1	CASSSQAGSLNTEAFF
TRBV13	TRBJ2-2	CASSFTLGELFF
TRBV7-9	TRBJ1-6	CASSPGTAYNSPLHF
TRBV29-1	TRBJ1-2	CSGQDWDLGGYTF
TRBV11-2	TRBJ2-5	CASSLLQWYQETQYF
TRBV6-5	TRBJ2-1	CASSYSLVNEQFF
TRBV5-1	TRBJ2-1	CASSLVPGQYNEQFF
TRBV5-1	TRBJ2-1	CASSLVRSGYNEQFF
TRBV12-3/TRBV12-4	TRBJ2-4	CASNGGRGAKNIQYF
TRBV2	TRBJ2-1	CASSEWGLPPNNEQFF
TRBV6-1	TRBJ2-2	CASRREVVGELFF
TRBV27	TRBJ2-7	CASSSLTGDHSYEQYF
TRBV6-1	TRBJ2-3	CASSVGRGSTPKWSDTQYF
TRBV29-1	TRBJ1-2	CSVEMATRDYGYTF
TRBV5-1	TRBJ1-4	CASSLAVGDNEKLFF
TRBV28	TRBJ2-5	CASSSSRGEETQYF
TRBV5-1	TRBJ2-1	CASSLREGVGDEQFF
TRBV29-1	TRBJ2-4	CSVRQVLAKNIQYF
TRBV6-5	TRBJ2-7	CASSYSRTGRLLEQYF
TRBV27	TRBJ2-5	CASSKQGNQETQYF
TRBV5-1	TRBJ2-3	CASSIGGRSIGDTQYF
TRBV5-5	TRBJ2-5	CASSRYAETQYF
TRBV14	TRBJ2-2	CASSQSQSIGGELFF
TRBV12-5	TRBJ1-1	CASGRGLEAFF
TRBV5-1	TRBJ2-1	CASSPRLAGLNEQFF
TRBV20-1	TRBJ2-2	CSARDSRTTGELFF
TRBV7-6	TRBJ2-7	CASSQLAGEAYEQYF
TRBV12-3/TRBV12-4	TRBJ1-5	CASSHTGLMSNQPQHF
TRBV19	TRBJ2-7	CASSSSPSASSYEQYF
TRBV3-1	TRBJ2-5	CASSHHGTSGQETQYF
TRBV21-1	TRBJ2-5	CASSEIQETQYF